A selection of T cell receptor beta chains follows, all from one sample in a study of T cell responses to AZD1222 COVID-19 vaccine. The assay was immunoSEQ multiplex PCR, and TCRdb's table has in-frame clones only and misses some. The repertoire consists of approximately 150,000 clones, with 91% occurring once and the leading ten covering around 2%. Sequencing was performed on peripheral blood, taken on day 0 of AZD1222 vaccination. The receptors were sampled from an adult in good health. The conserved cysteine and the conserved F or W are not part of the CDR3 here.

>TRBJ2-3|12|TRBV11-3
ASSFGRSTDTQY
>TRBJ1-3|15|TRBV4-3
ASSPRSTGGEVNTIY
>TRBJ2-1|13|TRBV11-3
ASSLVPGGINEQF
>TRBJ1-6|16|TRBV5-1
ASSSGTGGRFGNSPLH
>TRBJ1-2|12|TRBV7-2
ASSSDLAYYGYT
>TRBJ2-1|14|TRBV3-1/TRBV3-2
ASSDRLAGGPSEQF
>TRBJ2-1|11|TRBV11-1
ASSLIVDDEQF
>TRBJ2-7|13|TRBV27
ASNFTGTSAYEQY
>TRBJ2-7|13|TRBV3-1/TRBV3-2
ASSPMWRVSNEQY
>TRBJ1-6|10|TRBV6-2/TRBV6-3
ASSRQGTPLH
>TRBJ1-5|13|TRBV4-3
ASSPGRSGNQPQH
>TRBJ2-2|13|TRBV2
ASSQTRVAAGELF
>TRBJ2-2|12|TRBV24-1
ATSDTGYAGELF
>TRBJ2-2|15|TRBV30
AWSVGITSGNTGELF
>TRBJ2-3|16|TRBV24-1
ATSDFRSGLAGSDTQY
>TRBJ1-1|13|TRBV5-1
ASSLAGSMNTEAF
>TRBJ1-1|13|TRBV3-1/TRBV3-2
ASSPSAGGNTEAF
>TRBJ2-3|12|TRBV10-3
AISGGTATDTQY
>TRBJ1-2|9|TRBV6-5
ASSYGYGYT
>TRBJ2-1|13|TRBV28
ASNLPAGRMNEQF
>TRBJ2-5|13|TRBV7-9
ASSQRSGLQETQY
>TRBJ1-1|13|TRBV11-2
ASSLGAGYGGEAF
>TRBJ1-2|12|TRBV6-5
ASSGTGEGYGYT
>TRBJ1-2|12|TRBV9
ASSGGRGRDGYT
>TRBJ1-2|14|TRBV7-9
ASSFGGQTALDGYT
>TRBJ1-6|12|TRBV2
ASSRRGDNSPLH